This T cell receptor (beta chain) was captured in a study of control samples from healthy donors and cancer patients. TCRdb's table, derived via immunoSEQ multiplex PCR, lists solely in-frame clones and lacks some. This table has more than 150,000 clones, about 93% appearing once. This CDR3 is built from 15 residues. The TCR originated in a man younger than 30 in good health. J is TRBJ2-5 and V is TRBV21-1; the table's D gene call, TRBD1, was not cross checked with the DNA. TRBV21-1 counts as a pseudogene. Sequences were obtained from blood. The CDR3 spells CASILHRDREETQYF. CDR3 nucleotide sequence: TGTGCCAGCATCTTGCACCGGGACAGGGAAGAGACCCAGTACTTC.